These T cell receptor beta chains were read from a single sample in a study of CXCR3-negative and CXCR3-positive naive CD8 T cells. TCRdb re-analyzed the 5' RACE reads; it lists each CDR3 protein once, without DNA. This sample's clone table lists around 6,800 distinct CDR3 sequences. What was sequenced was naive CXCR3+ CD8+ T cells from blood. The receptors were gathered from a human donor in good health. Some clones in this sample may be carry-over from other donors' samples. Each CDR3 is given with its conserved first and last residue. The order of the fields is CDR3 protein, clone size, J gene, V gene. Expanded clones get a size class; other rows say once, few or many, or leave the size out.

CDR3: CASSLGQGGQPQHF; size: medium-sized; J: TRBJ1-5; V: TRBV7-9
CDR3: CASSPPNGGHQPQHF; size: medium-sized; J: TRBJ1-5; V: TRBV12-3/TRBV12-4
CDR3: CASSLVSVGTEAFF; size: -; J: TRBJ1-1; V: TRBV13
CDR3: CSAARQGTQETQYF; size: -; J: TRBJ2-5; V: TRBV29-1
CDR3: CSVEDPRREENIQYF; size: medium-sized; J: TRBJ2-4; V: TRBV29-1
CDR3: CASSPGLAVSSGANVLTF; size: medium-sized; J: TRBJ2-6; V: TRBV7-9
CDR3: CASSSQGTEQFF; size: -; J: TRBJ2-1; V: TRBV7-3
CDR3: CASSEGSWSSYEQYF; size: medium-sized; J: TRBJ2-7; V: TRBV6-1
CDR3: CATSRTPGETQYF; size: medium-sized; J: TRBJ2-5; V: TRBV15
CDR3: CASKNPVGGEQFF; size: -; J: TRBJ2-1; V: TRBV2
CDR3: CASRWTGGSNQPQHF; size: -; J: TRBJ1-5; V: TRBV19
CDR3: CASRAEDYEQYF; size: medium-sized; J: TRBJ2-7; V: TRBV5-1
CDR3: CASSLVAGTDYGYTF; size: -; J: TRBJ1-2; V: TRBV7-8
CDR3: CASSLGWGNTGELFF; size: medium-sized; J: TRBJ2-2; V: TRBV5-1
CDR3: CASSESDTSYNEQFF; size: medium-sized; J: TRBJ2-1; V: TRBV2
CDR3: CSVEDPNEQFF; size: -; J: TRBJ2-1; V: TRBV29-1
CDR3: CSARGGHETQYF; size: medium-sized; J: TRBJ2-5; V: TRBV20-1
CDR3: CVSGPILAAVWNEQFF; size: -; J: TRBJ2-1; V: TRBV12-5
CDR3: CASRGTANYTEAFF; size: medium-sized; J: TRBJ1-1; V: TRBV5-6
CDR3: CASSQRFDSYRELFF; size: -; J: TRBJ2-2; V: TRBV4-1
CDR3: CASSSGLINEQFF; size: medium-sized; J: TRBJ2-1; V: TRBV6-6
CDR3: CSASGGGKPDEQYF; size: medium-sized; J: TRBJ2-7; V: TRBV29-1
CDR3: CATSRDRVGLTDTQYF; size: medium-sized; J: TRBJ2-3; V: TRBV15
CDR3: CASSLSGTSASYEQYF; size: -; J: TRBJ2-7; V: TRBV19
CDR3: CASSQGVTKRETDEQYF; size: -; J: TRBJ2-7; V: TRBV3-1
CDR3: CSVVLGQGAVDSNQPQHF; size: medium-sized; J: TRBJ1-5; V: TRBV29-1
CDR3: CASSQDGTGLRKDNEQFF; size: medium-sized; J: TRBJ2-1; V: TRBV4-1
CDR3: CASSFPYNEQFF; size: medium-sized; J: TRBJ2-1; V: TRBV12-3/TRBV12-4
CDR3: CASSLTSGANEQFF; size: medium-sized; J: TRBJ2-1; V: TRBV27
CDR3: CASSLDGRAEAFF; size: -; J: TRBJ1-1; V: TRBV7-9
CDR3: CSASRPLAGTTDTQYF; size: medium-sized; J: TRBJ2-3; V: TRBV20-1
CDR3: CSAIQGGGGTEAFF; size: medium-sized; J: TRBJ1-1; V: TRBV20-1
CDR3: CASSRTAKEQFF; size: medium-sized; J: TRBJ2-1; V: TRBV6-5
CDR3: CASSPGDSGLHNEQFF; size: medium-sized; J: TRBJ2-1; V: TRBV7-9
CDR3: CASSLGDRGHEQFF; size: medium-sized; J: TRBJ2-1; V: TRBV7-9
CDR3: CASSPGGNEQFF; size: -; J: TRBJ2-1; V: TRBV9
CDR3: CASESRSYNEQFF; size: -; J: TRBJ2-1; V: TRBV5-6
CDR3: CASSMGPGAPQETQYF; size: -; J: TRBJ2-5; V: TRBV19
CDR3: CASSQGAQRTYEQYF; size: -; J: TRBJ2-7; V: TRBV14
CDR3: CATSSIQGNEQFF; size: medium-sized; J: TRBJ2-1; V: TRBV15